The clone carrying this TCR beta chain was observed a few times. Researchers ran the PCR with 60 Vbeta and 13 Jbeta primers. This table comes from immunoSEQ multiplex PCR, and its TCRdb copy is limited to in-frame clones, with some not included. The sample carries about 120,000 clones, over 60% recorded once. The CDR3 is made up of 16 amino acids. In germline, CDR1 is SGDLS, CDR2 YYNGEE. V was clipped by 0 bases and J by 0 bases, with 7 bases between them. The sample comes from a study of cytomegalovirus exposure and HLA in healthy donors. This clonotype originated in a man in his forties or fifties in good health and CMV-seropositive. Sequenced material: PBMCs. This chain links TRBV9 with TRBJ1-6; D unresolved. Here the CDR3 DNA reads TGTGCCAGCAGCGTAGGGACTAGCTCCTATAATTCACCCCTCCACTTT. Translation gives CASSVGTSSYNSPLHF.